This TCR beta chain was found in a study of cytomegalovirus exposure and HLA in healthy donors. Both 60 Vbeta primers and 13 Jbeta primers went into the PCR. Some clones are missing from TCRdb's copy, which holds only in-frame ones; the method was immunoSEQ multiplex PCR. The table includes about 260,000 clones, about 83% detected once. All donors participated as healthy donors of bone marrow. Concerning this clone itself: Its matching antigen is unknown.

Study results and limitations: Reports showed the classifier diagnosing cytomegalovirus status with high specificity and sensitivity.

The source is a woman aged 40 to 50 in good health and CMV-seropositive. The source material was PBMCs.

The CDR3: CASSLGGSGNTEAFF. In DNA form, the CDR3 reads TGTGCCAGCAGCTTAGGCGGCAGCGGCAACACTGAAGCTTTCTTT. The genes are TRBV7-9 and TRBJ1-1; no clear D. Germline lookup yields CDR1 SEHNR and CDR2 FQNEAQ (reference sequence). The CDR3 is made up of 15 amino acids. Trimming shortened V by 1 base and J by 2 bases, and 11 bases separated the two germline ends.